These 21 T cell receptor beta chains share one sample of origin, sequenced in a study of blood T cell repertoires in COVID-19. The table came from immunoSEQ multiplex PCR; TCRdb's copy has only in-frame clones and leaves some out. The sample contains 130,000 or so clones, 75% to 90% of which appear only once. What was sequenced was peripheral blood. The receptors originated from a man aged 50-59 years with active COVID-19.

The chain is built from TRBV18 and TRBJ1-4; TRBD1 aligns across 7 bases. V lost 6 bases and J lost 7; bases outside the gene matches: 14. CDR1 and CDR2 (germline): KGHSH, LQKENI. The CDR3 contains 16 residues. The CDR3 region is CASSDPMRQGGEKLFF. Written as DNA, the CDR3 is TGTGCCAGCTCCGATCCGATGAGACAGGGCGGTGAAAAACTGTTTTTT.

This chain links TRBV12-3 or TRBV12-4 with TRBJ2-2; D is unresolved. Trimming cost V 9 bases and J 4 bases, with 9 bases left between them. The CDR3 runs to 12 residues. CDR3 nucleotides: TGTGCCAGACCCACTGTCACCGGGGAGCTGTTTTTT. Its translation is CARPTVTGELFF.

The rearrangement links TRBV5-6 to TRBJ2-3; 10 nucleotides match TRBD2. The junction had 1 base not matched to a gene; V was cut back by 0 bases and J by 0 bases. From germline, CDR1 is SGHDT and CDR2 YYEEEE. There are 16 residues in the CDR3. CDR3 in DNA: TGTGCCAGCAGCTTGGATAGCGGGGGGAGCACAGATACGCAGTATTTT. Translating it yields CASSLDSGGSTDTQYF.

The V gene is TRBV5-4, the J gene TRBJ2-1, with TRBD2 matching 10 bases. CDR3 size: 16 residues. The V gene's germline CDR1 is SGHNT and CDR2 YYREEE (reference sequence). V lost 4 bases and J lost 10; bases outside the gene matches: 14. The CDR3 nucleotides read TGTGCCAGCAGCCCCGGGGAAACTAGCGGGGTTATAGAGCAGTTCTTC. Amino acid sequence: CASSPGETSGVIEQFF.

This chain links TRBV2 with TRBJ1-2, with TRBD1 matching 9 bases. This CDR3 is built from 15 residues. Trimming cost V 6 bases and J 7 bases; bases outside gene matches: 12. The germline V gene has CDR1 SNHLY and CDR2 FYNNEI. CDR3: CASSISGTGYGGYTF. DNA for the CDR3: TGTGCCAGCAGCATATCCGGGACAGGGTACGGTGGCTACACCTTC.

This chain links TRBV9 with TRBJ1-1, with 9 bases identical to TRBD1. Trimming cost V 0 bases and J 5 bases; bases outside gene matches: 2. The CDR3 is 14 amino acids. The germline gives CDR1 SGDLS, CDR2 YYNGEE. The CDR3 coding sequence is TGTGCCAGCAGCGTAGGGACAGGGGAAACTGAAGCTTTCTTT. It specifies CASSVGTGETEAFF.

This chain joins TRBV11-2 and TRBJ1-1; D call uncertain. Trimming left V 2 bases short and J 4 bases short, with 8 bases between. The CDR3 extends over 13 amino acids. Germline V gene data show CDR1 as SGHAT and CDR2 as FQNNGV. The CDR3 nucleotides read TGTGCCAGCAGCTTAAGCCTTAGCACTGAAGCTTTCTTT. It yields the protein CASSLSLSTEAFF.

This chain uses TRBV4-1 with TRBJ2-2, with D possibly TRBD1 on 6 matching bases. CDR3 length: 15 residues. Trimming took off 1 base at V and 1 base at J, with 7 bases between the two ends. CDR1 is MGHRA and CDR2 is YSYEKL in the germline V gene. The CDR3 here is CASSQAGVNTGELFF. The CDR3 region has the DNA TGCGCCAGCAGCCAAGCAGGGGTGAACACCGGGGAGCTGTTTTTT.

The chain combines TRBV5-1 with TRBJ2-5; 7 bases align to TRBD1. CDR1 SGHRS and CDR2 YFSETQ come from the germline V gene. This CDR3 region has 14 residues. Germline trimming cut 4 bases from V and 2 bases from J; bases unmatched to any gene: 5. The CDR3 spells CASSPGQAQETQYF. CDR3 DNA: TGCGCCAGCAGCCCCGGACAGGCACAAGAGACCCAGTACTTC.

The chain uses TRBV2 and TRBJ1-3; D is undetermined. From germline, CDR1 is SNHLY and CDR2 FYNNEI. This CDR3 comprises 16 residues. The V end lost 2 bases, the J end lost 0 bases, and 11 bases lay between the germline ends. The CDR3: CASSESPRFSGNTIYF. As DNA, the CDR3 is TGTGCCAGCAGTGAAAGTCCGCGGTTCTCTGGAAACACCATATATTTT.

The rearrangement joins TRBV6-5 to TRBJ2-5, with D possibly being TRBD2 (5 bases). Trimming left V 7 bases short and J 4 bases short, with 16 bases between. The CDR3 loop spans 14 amino acids. Germline values: CDR1 MNHEY, CDR2 SVGAGI. CDR3 residues: CASTPGNGGETQYF. The CDR3 nucleotides read TGTGCCAGCACCCCGGGGAACGGTGGAGAGACCCAGTACTTC.

This sequence joins TRBV4-3 and TRBJ1-2; TRBD1 agrees at 7 bases. The CDR3 extends over 15 amino acids. Germline trimming cut 3 bases from V and 8 bases from J; bases unmatched to any gene: 12. Germline V gives CDR1 LGHNA, CDR2 YSLEER. Here the CDR3 reads CASSHRPATGDGYTF. The CDR3 coding sequence is TGCGCCAGCAGCCACCGCCCCGCTACAGGGGACGGCTACACCTTC.

This clone occurred once. The chain links TRBV14 to TRBJ1-1; 9 bases map to TRBD1. With 2 bases clipped from V and 4 bases from J, the junction kept 8 bases outside the gene matches. This CDR3 has 16 amino acids. The V gene's germline CDR1 is SGHDN and CDR2 FVKESK. CDR3 in amino acids: CASSQWDRARGTEAFF. CDR3 sequence (DNA): TGTGCCAGCAGCCAATGGGACAGGGCGAGAGGCACTGAAGCTTTCTTT.

This clone was detected once. The V call is TRBV6-1, the J call TRBJ2-1; D gene unclear. Between the trimmed V and J ends, which lost 3 bases and 10 bases, there was a span of 7 bases. This CDR3 contains 11 residues. CDR1 is MNHNS and CDR2 is SASEGT in the germline V gene. As DNA, the CDR3 is TGTGCCAGCAGTGACGGTCGGGAGCAGTTCTTC. Amino acid sequence: CASSDGREQFF.

V usage is TRBV18 and J usage is TRBJ1-5; D might be TRBD1 (6 bases). V was pared by 3 bases and J by 7 bases, with 13 bases between. Per germline, CDR1 KGHSH and CDR2 LQKENI. This CDR3 region has 14 residues. The CDR3 DNA reads as TGTGCCAGCTCACCCGGAGGGGGGGACCAGCCCCAGCATTTT. It yields the protein CASSPGGGDQPQHF.

The rearrangement uses TRBV5-1 and TRBJ2-7; weak D call: TRBD1 (6 bases). CDR1 and CDR2 from the germline V gene are SGHRS and YFSETQ. V was shortened by 0 bases and J by 5 bases, with 15 bases between the two germline ends. CDR3 length: 15 residues. The CDR3 is CASSLEGGYQNEQYF. CDR3 DNA: TGCGCCAGCAGCTTGGAAGGGGGTTATCAGAACGAGCAGTACTTC.

This chain links TRBV29-1 with TRBJ2-3, with D perhaps matching TRBD2 (6 bases). The germline CDR1 and CDR2 sequences are SQVTM and ANQGSEA. Trimming left V 1 base short and J 5 bases short, with 10 bases between. This CDR3 has 13 residues. DNA of the CDR3: TGCAGCGTTGAAGCGGGGGTTAGAGATACGCAGTATTTT. It encodes CSVEAGVRDTQYF.

This clone was observed once. J is TRBJ1-1 and V is TRBV6-5; the match to TRBD1 covers 8 bases. The CDR3 has 15 residues. The J segment lost 4 bases and the V segment lost 5 bases, leaving 9 bases of the junction unmatched. Germline V lookup: CDR1 MNHEY, CDR2 SVGAGI. The CDR3 loop reads CASSPWTGKSTEAFF. Written as DNA, the CDR3 is TGTGCCAGCAGTCCTTGGACAGGGAAGAGCACTGAAGCTTTCTTT.

V is TRBV7-2 and J is TRBJ2-3, with D maybe TRBD1 (6 bases). The CDR3 is made up of 16 amino acids. V gave up 1 base and J gave up 3 bases, with 14 bases separating them. CDR1 SGHTA and CDR2 FQGNSA come from the germline V gene. CDR3: CASSLVGRGNTDTQYF. The CDR3 nucleotides are TGTGCCAGCAGCTTAGTAGGCAGGGGTAATACAGATACGCAGTATTTT. Supplemented by reference TRBV7-2 and TRBJ2-3, the full variable domain reads GAGVSQSPSNKVTEKGKDVELRCDPISGHTALYWYRQSLGQGLEFLIYFQGNSAPDKSGLPSDRFSAERTGGSVSTLTIQRTQQEDSAVYLCASSLVGRGNTDTQYFGPGTRLTVL.

The rearrangement links TRBV5-1 to TRBJ1-6, with TRBD1 matching over 12 bases. This CDR3 contains 18 residues. Germline CDR1 SGHRS, CDR2 YFSETQ. Unmatched junction bases numbered 15, after V lost 8 bases and J lost 6 bases. CDR3 sequence reads: CASIDRDRGLGLNSPLHF. In nucleotides, the CDR3 is TGCGCCAGTATCGACCGGGACAGGGGGCTTGGACTTAATTCACCCCTCCACTTT.

The V call is TRBV4-1, the J call TRBJ2-7, with a possible D match to TRBD1 (6 bases). Trimming took off 0 bases at V and 0 bases at J, with 12 bases between the two ends. CDR3 length: 16 residues. CDR1 is MGHRA, CDR2 YSYEKL, per germline. The CDR3 DNA follows: TGCGCCAGCAGCCAAGAGGAAACAGGGTCCTCCTACGAGCAGTACTTC. Its protein product is CASSQEETGSSYEQYF.